The clone carrying this T cell receptor (beta chain) was recorded only once. Membership in each cohort depended on participant-reported clinical history. Repertoires were generated with immunoSEQ multiplex PCR, while TCRdb's copy carries only in-frame clones and drops some. The sample lists under 300,000 clones; 88% were seen once. The data were obtained in a study of blood T cell repertoires in COVID-19. The CDR3 extends over 16 amino acids. Germline values: CDR1 KGHDR, CDR2 SFDVKD. V lost 0 bases to trimming and J lost 5 bases; unmatched junction nucleotides: 6. The genes are TRBV24-1 and TRBJ2-5; 9 bases line up with TRBD2. The sequence came from a woman in her 50s who had recovered from COVID-19. The sequencing sample was made of PBMCs or T cells enriched from blood (not recorded which). The CDR3 here is CATSDLSAGGQETQYF. CDR3 DNA: TGTGCCACCAGTGATTTGTCTGCGGGAGGGCAGGAGACCCAGTACTTC.